Below, one T cell receptor (beta chain) is given with its context. The antigen is unknown. V lost 3 bases to trimming and J lost 4 bases, with 10 bases between them. Looked up from germline, CDR1 is KGHSH and CDR2 is LQKENI. The CDR3 has 13 amino acids. Ipilimumab-mediated CTLA-4 blockade plus focal radiation was given to patients having chemo-refractory metastatic non-small-cell lung cancer. This sample is drawn from a study of radiotherapy plus CTLA-4 blockade in lung cancer. Study-wide results and limits: According to reports, early shifts in blood T cell clones, alongside interferon-beta, forecast response most accurately.

This table comes from immunoSEQ multiplex PCR, and its TCRdb copy is limited to in-frame clones, with some not included. In the table there are tens of thousands of clones, over 70% of which are singletons. The source is a human donor with non-small cell lung cancer who had a partial response to radiotherapy plus ipilimumab. Sequences were derived from peripheral blood, sampled from a patient treated with radiotherapy plus ipilimumab. This rearrangement joins TRBV18 to TRBJ2-7, with no clear D. The CDR3 coding sequence is TGTGCCAGCTCACCGTACACCAGTTACGAGCAGTACTTC. Its protein is CASSPYTSYEQYF.